One sample yielded the 3 T cell receptor beta chains listed below, sequenced in a study of shared clonotypes between healthy human individuals. Assay: immunoSEQ multiplex PCR; the TCRdb copy retains only in-frame clones and omits some. Here the sample spans about 1 million clones, about 75% being singletons. The sequenced material came from memory CD4+ T cells sorted from blood. As to subset: CD45RA-negative fraction. Receptors originate from a man aged 18-30 years in good health.

The chain is built from TRBV18 and TRBJ2-7; 9 bases fit TRBD1. The V gene end was trimmed by 3 bases and the J gene end by 4 bases; junction bases not matched to a gene: 7. CDR1 is KGHSH, CDR2 LQKENI, per germline. The CDR3 is made up of 15 amino acids. CDR3 sequence (DNA): TGTGCCAGCTCACCTCCGGGACAGGGCGATTACGAGCAGTACTTC. Translating gives CASSPPGQGDYEQYF.

The chain employs TRBV7-9 and TRBJ2-7; possibly TRBD1 for D (5 bases). Germline V lookup: CDR1 SEHNR, CDR2 FQNEAQ (reference sequence). The V end lost 4 bases, the J end lost 7 bases, and 14 bases lay between the germline ends. There are 13 residues in the CDR3. The CDR3 reads CASSSDTTREQYF. The DNA of the CDR3 is TGTGCCAGCAGCTCGGACACGACCCGGGAGCAGTACTTC. Together with reference TRBV7-9 and TRBJ2-7, the CDR3 gives the full variable domain: DTGVSQNPRHKITKRGQNVTFRCDPISEHNRLYWYRQTLGQGPEFLTYFQNEAQLEKSRLLSDRFSAERPKGSFSTLEIQRTEQGDSAMYLCASSSDTTREQYFGPGTRLTVT.

J is TRBJ2-7 and V is TRBV27; 9 nucleotides line up with TRBD1. V dropped 5 bases and J dropped 0; count of bases not matched to a gene: 8. The CDR3 sequence is 16 residues long. Germline CDR1 reads MNHEY; CDR2 reads SMNVEV (reference sequence). The CDR3: CASSPDRGMSSYEQYF. CDR3 sequence (DNA): TGTGCCAGCAGTCCCGACAGGGGGATGAGCTCCTACGAGCAGTACTTC.